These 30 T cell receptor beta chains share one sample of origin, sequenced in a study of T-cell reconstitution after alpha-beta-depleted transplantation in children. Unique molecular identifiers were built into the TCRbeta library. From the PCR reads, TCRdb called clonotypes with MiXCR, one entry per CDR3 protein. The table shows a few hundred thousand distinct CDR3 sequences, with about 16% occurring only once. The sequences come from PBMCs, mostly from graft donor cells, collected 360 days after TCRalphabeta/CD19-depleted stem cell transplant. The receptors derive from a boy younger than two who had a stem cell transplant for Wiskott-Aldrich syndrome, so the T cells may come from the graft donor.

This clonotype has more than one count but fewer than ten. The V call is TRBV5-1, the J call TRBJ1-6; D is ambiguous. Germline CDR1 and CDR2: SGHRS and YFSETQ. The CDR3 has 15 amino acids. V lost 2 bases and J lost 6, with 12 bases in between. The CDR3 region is CASSLQGPGNSPLHF. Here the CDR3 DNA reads TGCGCCAGCAGCTTACAAGGGCCCGGTAATTCACCCCTCCACTTT.

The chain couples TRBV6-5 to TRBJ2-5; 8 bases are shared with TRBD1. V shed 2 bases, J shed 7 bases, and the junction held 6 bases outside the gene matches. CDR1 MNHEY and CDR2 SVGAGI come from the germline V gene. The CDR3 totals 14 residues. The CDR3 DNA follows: TGTGCCAGCAGTTACCCGGACAGGGTGGGGACCCAGTACTTC. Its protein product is CASSYPDRVGTQYF.

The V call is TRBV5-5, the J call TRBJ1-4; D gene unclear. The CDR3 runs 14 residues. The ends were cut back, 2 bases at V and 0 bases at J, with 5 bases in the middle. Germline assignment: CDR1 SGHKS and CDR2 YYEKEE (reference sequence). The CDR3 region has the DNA TGTGCCAGCAGCTTCTGGGCAACTAATGAAAAACTGTTTTTT. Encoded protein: CASSFWATNEKLFF.

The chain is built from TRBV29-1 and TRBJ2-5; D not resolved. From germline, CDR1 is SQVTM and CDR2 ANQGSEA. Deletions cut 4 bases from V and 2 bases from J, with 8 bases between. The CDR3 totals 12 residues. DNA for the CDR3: TGCAGCGTTGTCCGGAAACAAGAGACCCAGTACTTC. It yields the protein CSVVRKQETQYF.

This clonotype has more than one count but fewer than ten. The CDR3 DNA reads as TGTGCCAGCAGCCCTCCCGACGGGAGGGCCGGGGATACGCAGTATTTT. Residues: CASSPPDGRAGDTQYF. The rearrangement links TRBV7-9 to TRBJ2-3; 8 bases map to TRBD2. V was pared by 5 bases and J by 6 bases, with 13 bases of the junction left unmatched. The V gene's germline CDR1 is SEHNR and CDR2 FQNEAQ (reference sequence). CDR3 length: 16 amino acids. Full variable domain (outside the CDR3, taken from reference TRBV7-9 and TRBJ2-3): DTGVSQNPRHKITKRGQNVTFRCDPISEHNRLYWYRQTLGQGPEFLTYFQNEAQLEKSRLLSDRFSAERPKGSFSTLEIQRTEQGDSAMYLCASSPPDGRAGDTQYFGPGTRLTVL.

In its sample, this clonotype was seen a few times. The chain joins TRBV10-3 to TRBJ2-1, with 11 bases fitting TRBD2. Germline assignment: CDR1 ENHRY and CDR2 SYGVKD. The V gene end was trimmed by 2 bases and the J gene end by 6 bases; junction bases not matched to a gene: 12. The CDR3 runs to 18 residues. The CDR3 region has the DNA TGTGCCATCAGTGAGCGCCATTCACTAGCGGGAGCGGGCAATGAGCAGTTCTTC. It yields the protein CAISERHSLAGAGNEQFF.

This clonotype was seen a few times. In DNA form, the CDR3 reads TGCAGTGCTAGCGGGCTTTTTAACACCGGGGAGCTGTTTTTT. It specifies CSASGLFNTGELFF. The rearrangement uses TRBV20-1 and TRBJ2-2; the D is unclear. The V end lost 3 bases, the J end lost 2 bases, and 10 bases lay between the germline ends. Germline V gene lookup returns CDR1 DFQATT and CDR2 SNEGSKA (reference sequence). The CDR3 covers 14 residues.

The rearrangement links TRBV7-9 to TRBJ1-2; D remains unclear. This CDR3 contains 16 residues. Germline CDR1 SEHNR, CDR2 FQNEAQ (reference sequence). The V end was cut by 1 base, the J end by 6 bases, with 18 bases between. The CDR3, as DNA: TGTGCCAGCAGCTTAGTAACAAGGGCAATCGTAAATGGCTACACCTTC. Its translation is CASSLVTRAIVNGYTF.

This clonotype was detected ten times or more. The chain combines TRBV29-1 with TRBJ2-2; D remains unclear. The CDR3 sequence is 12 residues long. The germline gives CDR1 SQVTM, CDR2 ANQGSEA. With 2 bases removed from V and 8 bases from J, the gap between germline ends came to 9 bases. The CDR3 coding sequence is TGCAGCGTTGAAAGGCGTGGGGGGGAGCTGTTTTTT. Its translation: CSVERRGGELFF.

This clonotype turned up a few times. CDR3 sequence reads: CSARVGHLTDTQYF. In DNA form, the CDR3 reads TGCAGTGCTAGGGTGGGTCATCTCACAGATACGCAGTATTTT. The gene calls are TRBV20-1 and TRBJ2-3; no firm D call. The CDR3 runs to 14 residues. V was trimmed by 3 bases and J by 2 bases, leaving 12 bases between them. Germline V lookup: CDR1 DFQATT, CDR2 SNEGSKA (reference sequence).

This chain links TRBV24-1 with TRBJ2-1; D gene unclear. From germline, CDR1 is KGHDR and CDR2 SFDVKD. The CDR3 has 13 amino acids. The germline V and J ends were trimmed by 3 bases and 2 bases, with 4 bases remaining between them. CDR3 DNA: TGTGCCACCAGTGATGAGACCTACAATGAGCAGTTCTTC. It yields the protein CATSDETYNEQFF.

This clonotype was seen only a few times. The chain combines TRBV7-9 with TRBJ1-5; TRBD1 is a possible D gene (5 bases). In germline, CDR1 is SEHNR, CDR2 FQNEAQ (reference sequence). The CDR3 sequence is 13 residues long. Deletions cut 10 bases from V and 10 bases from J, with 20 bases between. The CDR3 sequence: CATSDQGFQPQHF. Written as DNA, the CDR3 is TGTGCCACTTCTGATCAGGGATTTCAACCCCAGCATTTT.

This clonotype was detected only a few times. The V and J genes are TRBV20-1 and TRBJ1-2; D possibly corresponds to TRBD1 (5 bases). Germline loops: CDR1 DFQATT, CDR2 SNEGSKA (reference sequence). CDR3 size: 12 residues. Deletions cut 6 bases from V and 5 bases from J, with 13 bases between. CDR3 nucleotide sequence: TGCAGTGCAGCGCCGGGGACTTATGGCTACACCTTC. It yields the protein CSAAPGTYGYTF.

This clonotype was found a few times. This CDR3 is CASTPRPRDREDGEQYF. The CDR3 DNA follows: TGTGCCAGCACCCCGCGCCCCCGGGACAGGGAGGATGGAGAGCAGTACTTC. The chain has TRBV12-3 or TRBV12-4 and TRBJ2-7, with TRBD1 identical over 9 bases. CDR3 length: 17 residues. The V gene end was trimmed by 7 bases and the J gene end by 7 bases; junction bases not matched to a gene: 20.

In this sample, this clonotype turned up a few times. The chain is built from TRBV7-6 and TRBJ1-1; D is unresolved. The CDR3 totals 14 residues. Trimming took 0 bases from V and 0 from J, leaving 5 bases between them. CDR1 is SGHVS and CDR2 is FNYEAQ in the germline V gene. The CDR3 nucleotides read TGTGCCAGCAGCTTAGCACCTATGAACACTGAAGCTTTCTTT. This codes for CASSLAPMNTEAFF. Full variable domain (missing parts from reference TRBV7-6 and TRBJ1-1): GAGVSQSPRYKVTKRGQDVALRCDPISGHVSLYWYRQALGQGPEFLTYFNYEAQQDKSGLPNDRFSAERPEGSISTLTIQRTEQRDSAMYRCASSLAPMNTEAFFGQGTRLTVV.

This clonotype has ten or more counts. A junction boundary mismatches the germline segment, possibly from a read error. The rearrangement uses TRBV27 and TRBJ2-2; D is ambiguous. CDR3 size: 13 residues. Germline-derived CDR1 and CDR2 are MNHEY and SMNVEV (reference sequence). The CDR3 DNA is TGCGCCAGCAGCTTGTCGTACACCGGGGAGCTGTTTTTT. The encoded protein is CASSLSYTGELFF.

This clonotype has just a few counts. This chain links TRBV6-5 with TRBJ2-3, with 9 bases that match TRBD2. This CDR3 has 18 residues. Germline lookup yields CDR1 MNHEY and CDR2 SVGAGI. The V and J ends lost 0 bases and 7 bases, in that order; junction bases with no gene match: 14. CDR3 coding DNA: TGTGCCAGCAGTTACTCGAAATTAGCGGGAGATAGTGGAAATACGCAGTATTTT. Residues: CASSYSKLAGDSGNTQYF.

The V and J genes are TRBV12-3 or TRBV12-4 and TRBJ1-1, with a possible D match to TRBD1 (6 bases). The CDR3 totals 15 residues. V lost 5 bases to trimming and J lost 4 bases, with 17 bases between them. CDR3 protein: CASSLLEGVGTEAFF. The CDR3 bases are TGTGCCAGCAGTCTTTTGGAGGGGGTGGGCACTGAAGCTTTCTTT.

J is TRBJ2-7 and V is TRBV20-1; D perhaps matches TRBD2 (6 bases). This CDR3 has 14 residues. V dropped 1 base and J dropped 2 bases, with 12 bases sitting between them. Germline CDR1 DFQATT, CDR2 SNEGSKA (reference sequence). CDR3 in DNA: TGCAGTGCTAGAGGACTAGAAAGGACCTACGAGCAGTACTTC. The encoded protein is CSARGLERTYEQYF.

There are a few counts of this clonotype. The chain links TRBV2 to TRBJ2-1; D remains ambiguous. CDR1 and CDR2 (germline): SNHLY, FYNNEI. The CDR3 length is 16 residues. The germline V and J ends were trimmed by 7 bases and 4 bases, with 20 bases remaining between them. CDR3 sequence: CASNSKQAKSYNEQFF. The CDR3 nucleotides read TGTGCCAGCAATAGTAAGCAGGCTAAGTCTTACAATGAGCAGTTCTTC.

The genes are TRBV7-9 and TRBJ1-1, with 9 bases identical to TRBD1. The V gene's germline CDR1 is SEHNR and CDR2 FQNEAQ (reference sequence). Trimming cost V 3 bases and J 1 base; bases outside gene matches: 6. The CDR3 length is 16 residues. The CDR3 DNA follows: TGTGCCAGCAGCTTTCCTGGACAGGGGAGGAACACTGAAGCTTTCTTT. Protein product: CASSFPGQGRNTEAFF.

The CDR3 is CATSRDRWNTGELFF. In DNA, the CDR3 is TGTGCCACCAGCAGAGATCGCTGGAACACCGGGGAGCTGTTTTTT. The V and J genes are TRBV15 and TRBJ2-2; D not certain. Trimming took 0 bases from V and 1 from J, leaving 6 bases between them. This CDR3 is 15 amino acids long. The germline gives CDR1 LNHNV, CDR2 YYDKDF (reference sequence).

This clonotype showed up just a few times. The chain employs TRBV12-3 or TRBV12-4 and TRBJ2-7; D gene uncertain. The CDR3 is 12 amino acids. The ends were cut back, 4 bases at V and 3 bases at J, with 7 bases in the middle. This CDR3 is CASSSALYEQYF. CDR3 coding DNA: TGTGCCAGCAGTTCGGCCCTCTACGAGCAGTACTTC.

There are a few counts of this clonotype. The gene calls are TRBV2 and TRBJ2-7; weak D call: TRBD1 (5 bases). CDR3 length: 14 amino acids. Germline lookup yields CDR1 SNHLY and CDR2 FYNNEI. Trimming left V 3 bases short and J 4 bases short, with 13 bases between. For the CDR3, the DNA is TGTGCCAGCAGTGAGGAAGCAGGGTGGTACGAGCAGTACTTC. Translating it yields CASSEEAGWYEQYF.

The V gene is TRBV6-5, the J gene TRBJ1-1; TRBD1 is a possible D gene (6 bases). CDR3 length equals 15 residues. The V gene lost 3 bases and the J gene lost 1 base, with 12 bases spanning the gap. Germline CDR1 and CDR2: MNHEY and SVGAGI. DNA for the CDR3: TGTGCCAGCAGTTATTCGACAGGCTGGAACACTGAAGCTTTCTTT. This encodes CASSYSTGWNTEAFF.

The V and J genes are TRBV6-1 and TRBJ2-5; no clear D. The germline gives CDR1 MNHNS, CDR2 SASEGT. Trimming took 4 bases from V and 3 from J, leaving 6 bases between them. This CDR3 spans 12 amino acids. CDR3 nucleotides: TGTGCCAGCAGTGCCTCCAAAGAGACCCAGTACTTC. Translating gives CASSASKETQYF.

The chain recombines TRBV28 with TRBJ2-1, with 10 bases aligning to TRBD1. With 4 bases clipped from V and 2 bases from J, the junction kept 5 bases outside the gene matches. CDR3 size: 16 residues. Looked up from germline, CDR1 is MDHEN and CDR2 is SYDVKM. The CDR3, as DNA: TGTGCCAGCAGTTCCCGGGGGACAGGGGCCTACAATGAGCAGTTCTTC. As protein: CASSSRGTGAYNEQFF.

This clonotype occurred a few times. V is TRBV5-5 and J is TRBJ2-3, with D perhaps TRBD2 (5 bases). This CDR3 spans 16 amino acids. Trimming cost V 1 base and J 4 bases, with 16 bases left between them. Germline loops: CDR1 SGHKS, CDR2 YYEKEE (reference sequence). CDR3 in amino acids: CASSLIRLAAADTQYF. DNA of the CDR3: TGTGCCAGCAGCTTGATTCGGCTAGCTGCAGCAGATACGCAGTATTTT. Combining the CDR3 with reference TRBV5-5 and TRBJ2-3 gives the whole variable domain DAGVTQSPTHLIKTRGQQVTLRCSPISGHKSVSWYQQVLGQGPQFIFQYYEKEERGRGNFPDRFSARQFPNYSSELNVNALLLGDSALYLCASSLIRLAAADTQYFGPGTRLTVL.

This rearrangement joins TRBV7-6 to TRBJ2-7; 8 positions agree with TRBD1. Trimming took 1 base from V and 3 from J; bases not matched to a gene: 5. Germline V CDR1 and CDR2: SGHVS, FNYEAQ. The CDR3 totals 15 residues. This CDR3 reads CASSLGGQDFYEQYF. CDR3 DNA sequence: TGTGCCAGCAGCTTAGGGGGACAGGATTTCTACGAGCAGTACTTC.

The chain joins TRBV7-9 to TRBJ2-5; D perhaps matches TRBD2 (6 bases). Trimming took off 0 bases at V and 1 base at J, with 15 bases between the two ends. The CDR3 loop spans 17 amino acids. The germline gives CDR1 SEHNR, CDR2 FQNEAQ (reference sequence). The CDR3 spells CASSLAAPGDSQETQYF. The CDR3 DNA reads TGTGCCAGCAGCTTAGCGGCTCCGGGGGACTCCCAAGAGACCCAGTACTTC.